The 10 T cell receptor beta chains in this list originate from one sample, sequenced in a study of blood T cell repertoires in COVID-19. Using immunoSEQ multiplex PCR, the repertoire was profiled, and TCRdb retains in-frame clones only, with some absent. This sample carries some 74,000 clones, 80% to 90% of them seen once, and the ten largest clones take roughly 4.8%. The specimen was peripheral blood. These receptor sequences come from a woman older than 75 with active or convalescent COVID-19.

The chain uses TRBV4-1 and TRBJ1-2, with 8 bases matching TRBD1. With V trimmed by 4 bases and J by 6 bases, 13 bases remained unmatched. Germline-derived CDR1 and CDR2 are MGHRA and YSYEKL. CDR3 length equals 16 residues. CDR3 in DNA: TGCGCCAGCAGCCCGACCGGGACAGGCAAATTGGATGGCTACACCTTC. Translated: CASSPTGTGKLDGYTF.

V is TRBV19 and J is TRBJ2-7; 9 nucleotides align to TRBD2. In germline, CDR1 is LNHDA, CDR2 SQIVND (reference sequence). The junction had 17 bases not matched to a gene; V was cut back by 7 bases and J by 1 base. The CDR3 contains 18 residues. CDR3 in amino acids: CASTLGGGQAGGSYEQYF. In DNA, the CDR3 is TGTGCCAGTACCCTCGGCGGGGGCCAAGCGGGAGGTTCCTACGAGCAGTACTTC. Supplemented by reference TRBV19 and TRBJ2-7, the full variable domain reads DGGITQSPKYLFRKEGQNVTLSCEQNLNHDAMYWYRQDPGQGLRLIYYSQIVNDFQKGDIAEGYSVSREKKESFPLTVTSAQKNPTAFYLCASTLGGGQAGGSYEQYFGPGTRLTVT.

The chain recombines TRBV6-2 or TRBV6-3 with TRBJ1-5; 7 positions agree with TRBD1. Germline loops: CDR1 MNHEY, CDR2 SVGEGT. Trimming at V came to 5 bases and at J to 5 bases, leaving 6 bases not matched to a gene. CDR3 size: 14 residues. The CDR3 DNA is TGTGCCAGCAGTAGGCCGGGACAGTATCAGCCCCAGCATTTT. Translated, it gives CASSRPGQYQPQHF.

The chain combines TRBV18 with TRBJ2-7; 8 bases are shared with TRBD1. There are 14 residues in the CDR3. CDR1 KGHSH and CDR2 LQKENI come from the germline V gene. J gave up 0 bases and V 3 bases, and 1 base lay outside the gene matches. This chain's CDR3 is CASSPGQGSYEQYF. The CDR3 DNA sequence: TGTGCCAGCTCACCTGGACAGGGCTCCTACGAGCAGTACTTC. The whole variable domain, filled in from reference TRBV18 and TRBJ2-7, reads NAGVMQNPRHLVRRRGQEARLRCSPMKGHSHVYWYRQLPEEGLKFMVYLQKENIIDESGMPKERFSAEFPKEGPSILRIQQVVRGDSAAYFCASSPGQGSYEQYFGPGTRLTVT.

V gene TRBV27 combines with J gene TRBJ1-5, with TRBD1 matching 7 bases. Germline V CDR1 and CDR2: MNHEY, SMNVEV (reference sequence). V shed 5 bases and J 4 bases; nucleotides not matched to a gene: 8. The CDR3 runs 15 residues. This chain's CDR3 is CASSDLGTVNQPQHF. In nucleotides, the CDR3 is TGTGCCAGCAGTGACCTCGGGACAGTAAATCAGCCCCAGCATTTT.

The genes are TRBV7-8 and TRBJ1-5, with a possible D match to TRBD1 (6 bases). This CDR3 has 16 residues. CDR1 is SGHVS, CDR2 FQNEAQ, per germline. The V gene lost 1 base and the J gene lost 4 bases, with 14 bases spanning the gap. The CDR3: CASSLVFTGPNQPQHF. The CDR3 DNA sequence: TGTGCCAGCAGCTTAGTGTTCACAGGGCCGAATCAGCCCCAGCATTTT.

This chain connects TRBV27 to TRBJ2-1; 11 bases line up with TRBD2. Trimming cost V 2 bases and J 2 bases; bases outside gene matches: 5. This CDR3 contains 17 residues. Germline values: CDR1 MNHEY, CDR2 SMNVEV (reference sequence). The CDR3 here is CASSLALAGGPYNEQFF. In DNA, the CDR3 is TGTGCCAGCAGTTTAGCTCTAGCGGGAGGTCCCTACAATGAGCAGTTCTTC.

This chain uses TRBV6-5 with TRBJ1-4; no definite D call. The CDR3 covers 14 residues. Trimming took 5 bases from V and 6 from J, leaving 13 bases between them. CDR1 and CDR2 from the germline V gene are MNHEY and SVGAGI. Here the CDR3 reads CASSQAGWDEKLFF. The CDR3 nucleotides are TGTGCCAGCAGTCAGGCCGGTTGGGATGAAAAACTGTTTTTT.

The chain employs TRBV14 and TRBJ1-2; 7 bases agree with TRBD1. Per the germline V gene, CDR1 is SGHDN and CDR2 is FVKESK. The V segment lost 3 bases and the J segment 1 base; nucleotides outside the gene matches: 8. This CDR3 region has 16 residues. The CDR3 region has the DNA TGTGCCAGCAGCCACCGGACAGGCTCGGTTAACTATGGCTACACCTTC. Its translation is CASSHRTGSVNYGYTF.

CDR3 DNA sequence: TGTGCCAGCAGCTTTCCGGGACTTTATTCCTACGAGCAGTACTTC. It yields the protein CASSFPGLYSYEQYF. The chain joins TRBV5-8 to TRBJ2-7; D may be TRBD2 (6 bases). The length of the CDR3 is 15 residues. Germline CDR1 and CDR2: SGHTS and YDEGEE. V shed 2 bases and J shed 1 base, with 13 bases lying between them.